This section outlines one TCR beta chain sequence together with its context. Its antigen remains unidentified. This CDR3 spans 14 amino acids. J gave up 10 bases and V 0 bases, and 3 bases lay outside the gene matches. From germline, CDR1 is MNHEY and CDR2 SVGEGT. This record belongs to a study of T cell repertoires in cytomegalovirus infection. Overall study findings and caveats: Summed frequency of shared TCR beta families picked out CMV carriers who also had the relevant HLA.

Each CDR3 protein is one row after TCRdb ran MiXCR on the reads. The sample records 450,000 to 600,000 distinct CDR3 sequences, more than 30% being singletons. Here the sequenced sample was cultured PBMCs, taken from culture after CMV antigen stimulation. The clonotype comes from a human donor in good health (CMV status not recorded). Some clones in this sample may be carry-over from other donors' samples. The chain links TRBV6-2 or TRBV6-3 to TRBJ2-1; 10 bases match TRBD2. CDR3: CASSYSKLAGEQFF. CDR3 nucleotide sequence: TGTGCCAGCAGTTACTCGAAACTAGCGGGAGAGCAGTTCTTC.